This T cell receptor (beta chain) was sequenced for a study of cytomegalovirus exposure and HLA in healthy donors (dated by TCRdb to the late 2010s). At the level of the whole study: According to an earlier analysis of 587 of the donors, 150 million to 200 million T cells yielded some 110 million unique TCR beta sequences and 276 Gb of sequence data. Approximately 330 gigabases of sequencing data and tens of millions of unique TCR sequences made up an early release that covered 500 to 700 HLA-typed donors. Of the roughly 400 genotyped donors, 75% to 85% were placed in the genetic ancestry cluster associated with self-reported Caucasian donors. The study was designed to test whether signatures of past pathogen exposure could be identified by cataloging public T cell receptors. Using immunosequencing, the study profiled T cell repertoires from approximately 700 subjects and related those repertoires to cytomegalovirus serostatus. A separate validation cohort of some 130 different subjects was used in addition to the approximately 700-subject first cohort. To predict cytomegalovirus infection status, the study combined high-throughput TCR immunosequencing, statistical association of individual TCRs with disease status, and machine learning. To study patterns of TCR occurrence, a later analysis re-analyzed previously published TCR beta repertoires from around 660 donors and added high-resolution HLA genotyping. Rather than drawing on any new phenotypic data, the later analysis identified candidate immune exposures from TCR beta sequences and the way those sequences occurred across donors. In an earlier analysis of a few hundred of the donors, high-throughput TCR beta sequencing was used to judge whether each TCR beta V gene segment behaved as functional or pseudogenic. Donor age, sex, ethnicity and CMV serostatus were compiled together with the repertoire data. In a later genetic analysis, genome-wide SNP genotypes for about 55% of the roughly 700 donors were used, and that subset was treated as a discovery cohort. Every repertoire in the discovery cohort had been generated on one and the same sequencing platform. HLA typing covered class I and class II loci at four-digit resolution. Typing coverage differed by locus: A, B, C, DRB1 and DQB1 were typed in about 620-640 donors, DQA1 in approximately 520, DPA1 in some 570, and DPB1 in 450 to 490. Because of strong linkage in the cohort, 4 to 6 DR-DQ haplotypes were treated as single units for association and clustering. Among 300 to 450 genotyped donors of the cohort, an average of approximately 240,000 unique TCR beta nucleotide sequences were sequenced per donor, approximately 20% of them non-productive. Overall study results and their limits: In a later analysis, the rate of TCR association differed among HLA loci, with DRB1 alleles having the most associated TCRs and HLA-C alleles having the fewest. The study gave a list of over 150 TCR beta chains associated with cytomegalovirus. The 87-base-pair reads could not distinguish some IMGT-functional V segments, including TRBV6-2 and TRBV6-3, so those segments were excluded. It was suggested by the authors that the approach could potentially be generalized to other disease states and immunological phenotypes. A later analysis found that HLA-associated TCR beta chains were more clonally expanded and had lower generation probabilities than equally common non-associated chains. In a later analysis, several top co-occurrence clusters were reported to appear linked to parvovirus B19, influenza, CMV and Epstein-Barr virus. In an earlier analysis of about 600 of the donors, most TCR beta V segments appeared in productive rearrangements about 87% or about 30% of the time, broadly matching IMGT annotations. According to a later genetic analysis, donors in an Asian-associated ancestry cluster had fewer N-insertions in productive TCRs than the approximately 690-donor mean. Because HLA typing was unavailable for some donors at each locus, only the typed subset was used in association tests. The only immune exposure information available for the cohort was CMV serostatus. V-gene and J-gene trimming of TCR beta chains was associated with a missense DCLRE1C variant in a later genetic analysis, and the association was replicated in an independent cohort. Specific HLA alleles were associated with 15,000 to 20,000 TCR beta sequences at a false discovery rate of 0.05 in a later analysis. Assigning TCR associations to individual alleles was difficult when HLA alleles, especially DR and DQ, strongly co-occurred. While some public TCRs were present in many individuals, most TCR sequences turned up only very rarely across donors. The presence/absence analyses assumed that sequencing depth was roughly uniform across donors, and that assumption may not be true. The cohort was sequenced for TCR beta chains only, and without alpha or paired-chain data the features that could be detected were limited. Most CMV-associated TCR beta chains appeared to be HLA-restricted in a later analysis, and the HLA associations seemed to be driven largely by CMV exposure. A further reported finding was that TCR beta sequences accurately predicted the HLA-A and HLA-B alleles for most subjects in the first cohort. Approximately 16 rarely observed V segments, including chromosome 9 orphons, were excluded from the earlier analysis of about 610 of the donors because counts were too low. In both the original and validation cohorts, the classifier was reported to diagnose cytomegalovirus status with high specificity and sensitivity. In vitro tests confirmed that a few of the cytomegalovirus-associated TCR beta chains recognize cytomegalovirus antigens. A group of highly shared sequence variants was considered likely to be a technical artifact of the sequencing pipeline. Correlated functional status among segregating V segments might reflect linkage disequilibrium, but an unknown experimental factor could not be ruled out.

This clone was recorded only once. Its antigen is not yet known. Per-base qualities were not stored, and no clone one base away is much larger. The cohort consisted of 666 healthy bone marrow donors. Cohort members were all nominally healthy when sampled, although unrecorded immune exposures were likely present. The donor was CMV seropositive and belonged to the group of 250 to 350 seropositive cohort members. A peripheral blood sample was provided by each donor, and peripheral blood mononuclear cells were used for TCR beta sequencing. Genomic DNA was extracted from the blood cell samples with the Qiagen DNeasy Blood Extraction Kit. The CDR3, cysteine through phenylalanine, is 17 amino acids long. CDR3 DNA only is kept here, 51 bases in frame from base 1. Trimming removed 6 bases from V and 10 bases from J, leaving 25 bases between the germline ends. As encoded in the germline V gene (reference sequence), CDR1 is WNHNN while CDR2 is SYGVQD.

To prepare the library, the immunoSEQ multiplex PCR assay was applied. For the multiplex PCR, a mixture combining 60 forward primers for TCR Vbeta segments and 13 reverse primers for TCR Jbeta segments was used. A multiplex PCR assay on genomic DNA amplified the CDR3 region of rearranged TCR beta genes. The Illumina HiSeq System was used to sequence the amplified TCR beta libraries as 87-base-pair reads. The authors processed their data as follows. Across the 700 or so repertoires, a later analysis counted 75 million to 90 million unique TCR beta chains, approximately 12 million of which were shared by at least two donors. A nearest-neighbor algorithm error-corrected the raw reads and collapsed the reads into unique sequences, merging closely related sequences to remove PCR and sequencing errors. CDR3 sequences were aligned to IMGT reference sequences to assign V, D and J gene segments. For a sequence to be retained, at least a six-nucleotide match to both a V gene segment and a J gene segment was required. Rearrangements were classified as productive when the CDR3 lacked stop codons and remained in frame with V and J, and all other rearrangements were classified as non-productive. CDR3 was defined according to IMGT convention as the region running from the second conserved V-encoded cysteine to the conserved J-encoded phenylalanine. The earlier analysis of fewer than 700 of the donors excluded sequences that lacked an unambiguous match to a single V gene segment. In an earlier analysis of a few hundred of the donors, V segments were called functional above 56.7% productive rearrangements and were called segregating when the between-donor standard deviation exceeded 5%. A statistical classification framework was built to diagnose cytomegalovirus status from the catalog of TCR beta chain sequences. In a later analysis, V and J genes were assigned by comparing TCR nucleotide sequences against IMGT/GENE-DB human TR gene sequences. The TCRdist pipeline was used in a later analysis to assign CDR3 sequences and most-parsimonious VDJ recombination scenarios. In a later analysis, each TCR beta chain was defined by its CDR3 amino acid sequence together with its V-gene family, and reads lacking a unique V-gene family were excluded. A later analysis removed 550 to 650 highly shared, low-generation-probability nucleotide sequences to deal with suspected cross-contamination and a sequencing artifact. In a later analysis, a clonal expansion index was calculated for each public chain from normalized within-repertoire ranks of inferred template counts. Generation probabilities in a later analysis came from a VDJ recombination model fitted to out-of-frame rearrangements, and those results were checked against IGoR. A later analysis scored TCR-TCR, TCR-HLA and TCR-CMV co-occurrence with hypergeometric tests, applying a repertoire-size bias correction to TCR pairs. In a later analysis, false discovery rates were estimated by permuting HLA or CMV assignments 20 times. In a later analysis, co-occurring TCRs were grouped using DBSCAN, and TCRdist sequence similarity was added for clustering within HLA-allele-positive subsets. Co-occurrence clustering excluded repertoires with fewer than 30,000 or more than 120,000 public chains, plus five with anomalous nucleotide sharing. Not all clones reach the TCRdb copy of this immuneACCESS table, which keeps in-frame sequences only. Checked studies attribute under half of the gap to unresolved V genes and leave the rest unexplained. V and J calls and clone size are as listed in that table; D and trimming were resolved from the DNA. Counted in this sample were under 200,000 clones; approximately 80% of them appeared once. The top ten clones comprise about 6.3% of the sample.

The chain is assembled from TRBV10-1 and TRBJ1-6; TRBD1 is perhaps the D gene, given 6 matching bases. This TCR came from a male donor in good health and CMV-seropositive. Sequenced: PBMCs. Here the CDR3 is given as CASSRRPDTGKGSPLHF. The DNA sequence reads TGCGCCAGCAGCCGAAGGCCGGATACAGGGAAAGGCTCACCCCTCCACTTT.